The sequence of this T cell receptor (beta chain) was determined in a study of cytotoxic CD8 clonotypes in ibrutinib-treated CLL. Study details: Once patients had received a median 12 months of treatment, range 6 to 36, response samples were obtained. General study results and limits: Clonality showed a rise at ibrutinib response that reversed toward baseline at progression. Sustained-remission and progressing patients' sampling times differed.

Points on this clone: What it binds is unknown.

Some clones are missing from TCRdb's copy, which holds only in-frame ones; the method was immunoSEQ multiplex PCR. In the table there are roughly 160,000 clones, about four fifths of which are singletons. The sample here was PBMCs, taken after 24 months of ibrutinib treatment. The clonotype comes from a human donor with chronic lymphocytic leukemia.

This CDR3 is CSVAGPGNTIYF. DNA of the CDR3: TGCAGCGTTGCGGGGCCTGGAAACACCATATATTTT. The chain carries TRBV29-1 and TRBJ1-3, with D tentatively TRBD1 (5 bases). V was shortened by 4 bases and J by 2 bases, with 6 bases between the two germline ends. Germline assignment: CDR1 SQVTM and CDR2 ANQGSEA. The CDR3 sequence is 12 residues long. Full variable domain (remainder filled in from reference TRBV29-1 and TRBJ1-3): SAVISQKPSRDICQRGTSLTIQCQVDSQVTMMFWYRQQPGQSLTLIATANQGSEATYESGFVIDKFPISRPNLTFSTLTVSNMSPEDSSIYLCSVAGPGNTIYFGEGSWLTVV.